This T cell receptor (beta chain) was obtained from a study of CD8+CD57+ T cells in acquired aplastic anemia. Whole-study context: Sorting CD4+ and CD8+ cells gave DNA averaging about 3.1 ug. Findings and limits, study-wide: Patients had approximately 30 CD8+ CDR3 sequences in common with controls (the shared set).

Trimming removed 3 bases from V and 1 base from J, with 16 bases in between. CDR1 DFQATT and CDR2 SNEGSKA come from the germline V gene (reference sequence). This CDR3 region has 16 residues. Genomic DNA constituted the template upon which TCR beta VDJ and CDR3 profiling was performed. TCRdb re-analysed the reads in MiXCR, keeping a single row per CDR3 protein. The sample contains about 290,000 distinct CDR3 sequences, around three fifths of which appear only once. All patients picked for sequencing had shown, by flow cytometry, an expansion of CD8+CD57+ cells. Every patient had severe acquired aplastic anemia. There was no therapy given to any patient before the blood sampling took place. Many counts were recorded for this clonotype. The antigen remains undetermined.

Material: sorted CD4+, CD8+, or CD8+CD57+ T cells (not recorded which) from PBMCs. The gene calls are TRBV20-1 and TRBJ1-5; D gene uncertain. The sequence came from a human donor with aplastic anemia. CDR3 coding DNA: TGCAGTGCTAGCTCGGGGAAGGAATTAAGCAATCAGCCCCAGCATTTT. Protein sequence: CSASSGKELSNQPQHF.